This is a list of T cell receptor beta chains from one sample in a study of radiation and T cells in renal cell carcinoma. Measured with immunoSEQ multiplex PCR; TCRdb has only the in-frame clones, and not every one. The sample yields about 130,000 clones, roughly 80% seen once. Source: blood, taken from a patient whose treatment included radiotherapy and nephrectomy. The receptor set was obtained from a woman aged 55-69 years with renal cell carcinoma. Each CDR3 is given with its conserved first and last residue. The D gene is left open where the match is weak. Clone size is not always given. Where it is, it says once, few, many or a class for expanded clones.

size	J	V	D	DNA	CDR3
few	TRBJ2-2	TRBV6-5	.	TGTGCCAGCAGTTCCCAGGGGTCGAGCGGGGAGCTGTTTTTT	CASSSQGSSGELFF
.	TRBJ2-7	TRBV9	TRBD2	TGTGCCAGCAGCGTATATGGTAGCGGGGAGCAGTACTTC	CASSVYGSGEQYF
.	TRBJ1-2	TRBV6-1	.	TGTGCCAGTCTATTCCGGGGCACAGCAGATGGCTACACCTTC	CASLFRGTADGYTF
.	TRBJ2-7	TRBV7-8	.	TGTGCCAGCAGCCAGTCCCGGAGTCACGAGCAGTACTTC	CASSQSRSHEQYF
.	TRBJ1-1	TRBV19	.	TGTGCCAGTAGTTCGCCAGGGAGGCACACTGAAGCTTTCTTT	CASSSPGRHTEAFF
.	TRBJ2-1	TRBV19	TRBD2	TGTGCCAGTAGTAGCCGAGGACTAGCGGGAGTGAATGAGCAGTTCTTC	CASSSRGLAGVNEQFF
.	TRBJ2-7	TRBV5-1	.	TGCGCCAGCAGCTTGGATACAGGGGGGGTTTACGAGCAGTACTTC	CASSLDTGGVYEQYF
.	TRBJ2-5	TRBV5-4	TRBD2	TGTGCCAGCAGCTCCATAGCGGGGGGGCTCGAGACCCAGTACTTC	CASSSIAGGLETQYF
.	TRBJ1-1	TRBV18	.	TGTGCCAGCTCACCCTCCGGGGGTGGGGGCACTGAAGCTTTCTTT	CASSPSGGGGTEAFF
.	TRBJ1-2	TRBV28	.	TGTGCCAGCAGTAACGGGGGAACGAACTATGGCTACACCTTC	CASSNGGTNYGYTF
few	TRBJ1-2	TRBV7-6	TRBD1	TGTGCCAGCACCCCCGGACAGGGATTAGGCTACACCTTC	CASTPGQGLGYTF
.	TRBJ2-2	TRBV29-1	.	TGCAGCGTTGCTCCTAACACCGGGGAGCTGTTTTTT	CSVAPNTGELFF
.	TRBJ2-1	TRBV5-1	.	TGCGCCAGCAGCCCCGGCCCGAACAATGAGCAGTTCTTC	CASSPGPNNEQFF
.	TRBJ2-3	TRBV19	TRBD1	TGTGCCAGTAGTCCCAGGACAGGACAAGACTACACAGATACGCAGTATTTT	CASSPRTGQDYTDTQYF
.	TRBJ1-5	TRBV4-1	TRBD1	TGCGCCAGCAGCCAAGGGGACAGGGACCATCAGCCCCAGCATTTT	CASSQGDRDHQPQHF
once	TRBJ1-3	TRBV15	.	TGTGCCACCAGCAGAGATGTAGGGTCTGGAAACACCATATATTTT	CATSRDVGSGNTIYF
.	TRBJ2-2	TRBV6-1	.	TGTGCCAGCAGTGTTTCCCAGGGGGGGCTGTTTTTT	CASSVSQGGLFF
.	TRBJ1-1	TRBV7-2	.	TGTGCCAGCAGTTTCACTCGGACTGAAGCTTTCTTT	CASSFTRTEAFF
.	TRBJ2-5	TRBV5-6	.	TGTGCCAGCAGCTTGGAACGTCGGTTCTACTTC	CASSLERRFYF
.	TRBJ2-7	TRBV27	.	TGTGCCAGCAGTCCTACAGGGTACGAGCAGTACTTC	CASSPTGYEQYF